This TCR beta chain appears in the sequencing data of a study of T cell repertoires in cytomegalovirus infection. V lost 5 bases to trimming and J lost 7 bases; unmatched junction nucleotides: 8. The CDR3 contains 17 residues. Germline CDR1 reads SGHTA; CDR2 reads FQGNSA. TCRdb itself ran the reads through MiXCR, one entry per CDR3 protein. The sample contains roughly 80,000 distinct CDR3 sequences, roughly a quarter of which appear only once. In its sample, this clonotype was seen many times. What it binds is not known. V gene TRBV7-2 combines with J gene TRBJ2-1; 16 bases align to TRBD2. The clonotype originates from a human donor in good health (CMV status not recorded). Some clones in this sample may be carry-over from other donors' samples. This material consisted of CD8+ T cells from cultured PBMCs, taken from culture after CMV antigen stimulation. CDR3 nucleotides: TGTGCCAGCAGCACGGGACTAGCGGGAGGGCAACCTAATGAGCAGTTCTTC. Translated, it gives CASSTGLAGGQPNEQFF.